This T cell receptor (beta chain) was identified during a study of T cells in Graves' hyperthyroidism and ophthalmopathy. Study information: Blood was drawn when the patient was first diagnosed and still untreated. Study-wide results and limits: Separation of ophthalmopathy from stable hyperthyroidism was achieved by a 13 V-J model.

Researchers took RNA transcripts and amplified the TCR beta CDR3 regions from them. HTBI primers were the set used in a first-round RT-PCR of the TCR CDR3. TCRdb recomputed calls from the multiplex PCR reads with MiXCR, one row per CDR3 protein. The data contain a few hundred thousand distinct CDR3 sequences, 11% to 15% of them singletons. Criteria for exclusion of patients were uncontrolled infection, other autoimmune disease, pregnancy or lactation. Progressors' blood was drawn at hyperthyroidism diagnosis, before ophthalmopathy symptoms. The trim removed 0 bases at V and 8 bases at J, leaving 5 bases unmatched. The CDR3 is 14 amino acids. Per the germline V gene, CDR1 is LNHDA and CDR2 is SQIVND (reference sequence). Note on this clonotype: The antigen remains undetermined.

Material: blood. This TCR derives from a woman aged 25 to 45 with Graves' hyperthyroidism that later progressed to Graves' ophthalmopathy. The V and J genes are TRBV19 and TRBJ1-1; the match to TRBD1 covers 8 bases. The CDR3, as DNA: TGTGCCAGTAGTATAGATTCGGACAGGGTGGAAGCTTTCTTT. Its protein product is CASSIDSDRVEAFF.